The 13 T cell receptor beta chains reported below all come from one sample, sequenced in a study of shared clonotypes between healthy human individuals. The naive CD8 subset, CD45RO-negative cells positively selected for CCR7, excluded terminally differentiated effector memory CD45RA+ cells. The data were produced by immunoSEQ multiplex PCR, yet TCRdb's version contains in-frame clones alone and is incomplete. The top ten clones hold about 0.11% of a sample with hundreds of thousands of clones, 95% of them seen once. The material sequenced was naive CD8+ T cells sorted from blood. Receptors originate from a woman aged 25 to 39 in good health.

The CDR3 nucleotides are TGTGCCAGCAGCCCCCGGAGCGCCCCCTCCTACGAGCAGTACTTC. Its translation is CASSPRSAPSYEQYF. The chain employs TRBV9 and TRBJ2-7; D ambiguous. Trimming left V 4 bases short and J 0 bases short, with 14 bases between. The CDR3 contains 15 residues. Per germline, CDR1 SGDLS and CDR2 YYNGEE.

V and J are TRBV7-6 and TRBJ2-7; TRBD2 matches 9 bases. Germline CDR1 SGHVS, CDR2 FNYEAQ. The CDR3 sequence is 17 residues long. V lost 5 bases and J lost 5; bases outside the gene matches: 16. CDR3 nucleotides: TGTGCCAGCAGCCCCTTAGCGGGAGCTGTTTCTATGAACGAGCAGTACTTC. This gives the protein CASSPLAGAVSMNEQYF. Combining the CDR3 with reference TRBV7-6 and TRBJ2-7 gives the whole variable domain GAGVSQSPRYKVTKRGQDVALRCDPISGHVSLYWYRQALGQGPEFLTYFNYEAQQDKSGLPNDRFSAERPEGSISTLTIQRTEQRDSAMYRCASSPLAGAVSMNEQYFGPGTRLTVT.

The rearrangement joins TRBV6-8 to TRBJ2-1, with unresolved D. Trimming removed 8 bases at V and 8 bases at J, with 7 bases between. The CDR3 sequence is 10 residues long. The germline CDR1 and CDR2 sequences are MNHGY and SAAAGT. The CDR3: CASGSYEQFF. The CDR3 DNA sequence: TGTGCCAGCGGCTCTTATGAGCAGTTCTTC.

Details on this clone: Its ends do not fully match the called genes, so a read error is possible. The V and J genes are TRBV5-6 and TRBJ2-7, with 7 positions matching TRBD1. The CDR3 loop spans 13 amino acids. The germline V gene has CDR1 SGHDT and CDR2 YYEEEE. Here the CDR3 DNA reads TGTGCCAGCAGCTTTGGGACAGTTGGGCTCGTGGACTTC. It is translated as CASSFGTVGLVDF. The full variable domain, completed using reference TRBV5-6 and TRBJ2-7, is DAGVTQSPTHLIKTRGQQVTLRCSPKSGHDTVSWYQQALGQGPQFIFQYYEEEERQRGNFPDRFSGHQFPNYSSELNVNALLLGDSALYLCASSFGTVGLVDFGPGTRLTVT.

The gene calls are TRBV11-2 and TRBJ2-7; D is unresolved. The ends were cut back, 0 bases at V and 2 bases at J, with 11 bases in the middle. CDR1 is SGHAT, CDR2 FQNNGV, per germline. This CDR3 contains 15 residues. CDR3 coding DNA: TGTGCCAGCAGCTTAGAAGCCCGGAAGACCTACGAGCAGTACTTC. Translated: CASSLEARKTYEQYF.

V is TRBV9 and J is TRBJ2-7; D unresolved. With 0 bases removed from V and 0 bases from J, the gap between germline ends came to 7 bases. The CDR3 totals 14 residues. Germline CDR1 SGDLS, CDR2 YYNGEE. DNA of the CDR3: TGTGCCAGCAGCGTAGAGTGGGGCTCCTACGAGCAGTACTTC. Its translation: CASSVEWGSYEQYF.

About this clone itself: In the same sample, other DNA sequences code for this CDR3. This sequence joins TRBV28 and TRBJ2-1; D unclear. V lost 6 bases and J lost 1, with 7 bases in between. This CDR3 is built from 13 residues. The germline CDR1 and CDR2 sequences are MDHEN and SYDVKM. CDR3 nucleotides: TGTGCCAGCAGCCCGACTTCCTACAATGAGCAGTTCTTC. Protein sequence: CASSPTSYNEQFF.

The chain carries TRBV13 and TRBJ2-7, with 9 bases fitting TRBD2. CDR3 size: 15 residues. V lost 6 bases to trimming and J lost 5 bases; unmatched junction nucleotides: 11. Germline CDR1 is PRHDT and CDR2 is FYEKMQ (reference sequence). The CDR3 spells CASRDTGTSFHEQYF. CDR3 nucleotides: TGTGCCAGCAGAGACACAGGGACTAGCTTCCACGAGCAGTACTTC.

The chain carries TRBV2 and TRBJ2-7, with TRBD1 matching over 7 bases. Looked up from germline, CDR1 is SNHLY and CDR2 is FYNNEI. The CDR3 has 15 amino acids. Trimming took 0 bases from V and 6 from J; bases not matched to a gene: 8. The CDR3 region is CASSEAYTGVGEQYF. The DNA for the CDR3 is TGTGCCAGCAGTGAAGCCTATACAGGGGTCGGCGAGCAGTACTTC.

J is TRBJ2-1 and V is TRBV27; no reliable D call. The CDR3 is 16 residues long. Germline values: CDR1 MNHEY, CDR2 SMNVEV (reference sequence). Trimming shortened V by 5 bases and J by 5 bases, and 19 bases separated the two germline ends. The DNA for the CDR3 is TGTGCCAGCAGTCCCCTCGGTGCGCGTGGGGACAATGAGCAGTTCTTC. Amino acid sequence: CASSPLGARGDNEQFF.

V gene TRBV11-2 combines with J gene TRBJ2-2; the D is unclear. The CDR3 is made up of 13 amino acids. V was clipped by 1 base and J by 7 bases, with 7 bases between them. Germline V gene lookup returns CDR1 SGHAT and CDR2 FQNNGV. The CDR3 is CASSLVLSGELFF. The CDR3 DNA follows: TGTGCCAGCAGCTTAGTGTTGAGCGGGGAGCTGTTTTTT.

The V call is TRBV6-5, the J call TRBJ2-4; possibly TRBD1 or TRBD2 for D (5 bases each). Germline V gene sequence: CDR1 MNHEY, CDR2 SVGAGI. There are 13 residues in the CDR3. V was shortened by 6 bases and J by 7 bases, with 13 bases between the two germline ends. The CDR3 protein is CASSQGPKNIQYF. Written as DNA, the CDR3 is TGTGCCAGCAGCCAGGGACCAAAGAACATTCAGTACTTC.

This chain uses TRBV5-6 with TRBJ2-1; 7 bases are shared with TRBD1. The junction had 7 bases not matched to a gene; V was cut back by 5 bases and J by 5 bases. CDR1 is SGHDT, CDR2 YYEEEE, per germline. There are 14 residues in the CDR3. CDR3 sequence reads: CASRTGTVDNEQFF. The CDR3 bases are TGTGCCAGCAGGACCGGGACAGTAGACAATGAGCAGTTCTTC. The variable domain in full, completed from reference TRBV5-6 and TRBJ2-1, reads DAGVTQSPTHLIKTRGQQVTLRCSPKSGHDTVSWYQQALGQGPQFIFQYYEEEERQRGNFPDRFSGHQFPNYSSELNVNALLLGDSALYLCASRTGTVDNEQFFGPGTRLTVL.